This T cell receptor (beta chain) comes out of a study of blood T cell repertoires in COVID-19. The overall study: There were acute and convalescent COVID-19 samples, and they came from the United States, Italy and Spain.

Original analysis: Reference gene primer amplification gave estimated nucleated cell counts. The table came from immunoSEQ multiplex PCR; TCRdb's copy has only in-frame clones and leaves some out. Clonal size and the V and J genes are those of that table, whereas D and trimming came from the DNA. Of 250,000 to 350,000 clones listed, about 91% are singletons. Trimming shortened V by 1 base and J by 8 bases, and 12 bases separated the two germline ends. The CDR3 runs to 14 residues. Germline V lookup: CDR1 LGHNA, CDR2 YSLEER. The chain joins TRBV4-3 to TRBJ1-5; D perhaps matches TRBD1 (5 bases). Sequencing was carried out using peripheral blood. This clonotype was obtained from a woman aged 55-69 years with acute or convalescent COVID-19. The chain's CDR3 is CASSQGHRGEPQHF. The DNA of the CDR3 is TGCGCCAGCAGCCAAGGGCACCGGGGGGAGCCCCAGCATTTT.